The present entry profiles one T cell receptor (beta chain) with its context. Trimming stripped 4 bases from V and 7 bases from J, with 9 bases between. Germline V CDR1 and CDR2: SGHRS, YFSETQ. CDR3 length equals 13 residues. First-strand cDNA used TRAV- and TRBV-specific primers, covering alpha and beta chains. An approximately 19-cycle PCR with a constant-region primer and V-primer adapter amplified TCRs. TCRdb itself ran the reads through MiXCR, one entry per CDR3 protein. The sample has about 18,000 distinct CDR3 sequences; 70% are singletons. This specimen comes from a study of low-dose radiotherapy and immunotherapy resistance in tumors.

The chain has TRBV5-1 and TRBJ1-6, with D perhaps matching TRBD1 (5 bases). The sequence derives from a human donor with advanced metastatic prostate, ovarian, gallbladder or colorectal cancer (not recorded which). This table probably holds off-target reads from a library built for another chain. CDR3 sequence: CASSVTVNSPLHF. In DNA, the CDR3 is TGCGCCAGCAGCGTGACAGTGAATTCACCCCTCCACTTT.